One and the same sample provided the 20 T cell receptor beta chains below, sequenced in a study of neurological immune-mediated disorders. MiXCR, run by TCRdb on the 5' RACE reads, gives a single entry per CDR3 protein. Of approximately 74,000 distinct CDR3 sequences detected, around 5.2% appear once; the ten largest clones hold around 6.8%. Sequencing was performed on PBMCs. The receptors here all came from a man aged 18 to 29 with multiple sclerosis.

The sample holds a few counts of this clonotype. V gene TRBV28 combines with J gene TRBJ2-1; no clear D. Germline-derived CDR1 and CDR2 are MDHEN and SYDVKM. This CDR3 is 17 amino acids long. V was cut by 2 bases and J by 7 bases, with 21 bases left in between. As DNA, the CDR3 is TGTGCCAGCAGTTTAAGTACCCTGGCTAAGTCACAGAATGAGCAGTTCTTC. Protein: CASSLSTLAKSQNEQFF.

This clonotype has at least ten counts. CDR3 DNA: TGTGCCAGCAGCCAAGATCTAGCGGTTCAACGTGAGCAGTTCTTC. As protein: CASSQDLAVQREQFF. This chain joins TRBV3-1 and TRBJ2-1; 7 bases map to TRBD2. Unmatched junction bases numbered 8, after V lost 0 bases and J lost 9 bases. The CDR3 sequence is 15 residues long. Germline values: CDR1 LGHDT, CDR2 YNNKEL (reference sequence).

Many counts were recorded for this clonotype. The chain carries TRBV7-2 and TRBJ2-2, with TRBD2 identical over 8 bases. V lost 2 bases and J lost 2; bases outside the gene matches: 7. Germline lookup yields CDR1 SGHTA and CDR2 FQGNSA. The CDR3 is 17 amino acids. The CDR3 region has the DNA TGTGCCAGCAGCTTATGGGGGAGCGGGGGAAACACCGGGGAGCTGTTTTTT. Amino acids: CASSLWGSGGNTGELFF.

This clonotype was picked up many times. The chain is built from TRBV7-2 and TRBJ1-2; unclear D gene. The CDR3 runs to 14 residues. Germline assignment: CDR1 SGHTA and CDR2 FQGNSA. Trimming took 1 base from V and 3 from J, leaving 9 bases between them. The CDR3 spells CASSLVGEHYGYTF. DNA for the CDR3: TGTGCCAGCAGCTTAGTCGGGGAACACTATGGCTACACCTTC. The complete variable domain, with remaining parts taken from reference TRBV7-2 and TRBJ1-2, reads GAGVSQSPSNKVTEKGKDVELRCDPISGHTALYWYRQSLGQGLEFLIYFQGNSAPDKSGLPSDRFSAERTGGSVSTLTIQRTQQEDSAVYLCASSLVGEHYGYTFGSGTRLTVV.

The V call is TRBV16, the J call TRBJ1-1, with D unclear. With 4 bases removed from V and 5 bases from J, the gap between germline ends came to 5 bases. CDR3 length: 11 residues. Germline assignment: CDR1 KGHSY and CDR2 FQNENV. The CDR3 is CASSLRTEAFF. As DNA, the CDR3 is TGTGCCAGCAGCCTACGAACTGAAGCTTTCTTT.

This clonotype was detected many times. The rearrangement links TRBV29-1 to TRBJ2-1; 12 bases are a match to TRBD1. Germline CDR1 is SQVTM and CDR2 is ANQGSEA. There are 18 residues in the CDR3. V lost 0 bases to trimming and J lost 8 bases; unmatched junction nucleotides: 14. The CDR3 region is CSVEDLPGTGGVGHEQFF. CDR3 nucleotide sequence: TGCAGCGTTGAAGATCTTCCCGGGACAGGGGGCGTTGGGCATGAGCAGTTCTTC.

The table lists this clonotype with many counts. This sequence joins TRBV11-3 and TRBJ2-1, with 7 bases fitting TRBD1. This CDR3 is 16 amino acids long. V dropped 4 bases and J dropped 3; count of bases not matched to a gene: 9. Germline values: CDR1 SGHNT, CDR2 YENEEA. The CDR3 DNA follows: TGTGCCAGCAGCTCAGGTTTGGGACAGTTCTACAATGAGCAGTTCTTC. Its translation: CASSSGLGQFYNEQFF.

Ten or more counts support this clonotype. The V gene is TRBV20-1, the J gene TRBJ2-4; weak D call: TRBD2 (5 bases). V lost 3 bases and J lost 0, with 6 bases in between. Per germline, CDR1 DFQATT and CDR2 SNEGSKA (reference sequence). The CDR3 is 13 amino acids. The CDR3 is CSARDLAKNIQYF. In nucleotides, the CDR3 is TGCAGTGCTAGGGACTTAGCCAAAAACATTCAGTACTTC.

This clonotype was seen ten or more times. This rearrangement joins TRBV6-2 or TRBV6-3 to TRBJ1-1; 7 bases align to TRBD1. The CDR3 is made up of 13 amino acids. With V trimmed by 7 bases and J by 3 bases, 5 bases remained unmatched. Germline loops: CDR1 MNHEY, CDR2 SVGEGT. The CDR3 DNA is TGTGCCAGCAACTTCAGGGGGGACACTGAAGCTTTCTTT. This translates into CASNFRGDTEAFF.

J is TRBJ2-1 and V is TRBV29-1, with D unclear. Trimming cost V 4 bases and J 6 bases, with 7 bases left between them. CDR3 length: 11 amino acids. Germline V lookup: CDR1 SQVTM, CDR2 ANQGSEA. The chain's CDR3 is CSVGSGNEQFF. CDR3 nucleotide sequence: TGCAGCGTTGGTTCTGGCAATGAGCAGTTCTTC.

In its sample, this clonotype was seen many times. This sequence joins TRBV28 and TRBJ2-7, with TRBD1 matching 8 bases. The V gene end was trimmed by 8 bases and the J gene end by 4 bases; junction bases not matched to a gene: 19. The CDR3 has 17 residues. Germline V gene data show CDR1 as MDHEN and CDR2 as SYDVKM. CDR3: CASFSGRGGQGRYEQYF. The CDR3 bases are TGTGCCAGCTTTAGCGGTCGGGGCGGACAGGGAAGGTACGAGCAGTACTTC.

About this clonotype: Being one base from a much bigger clone, this may be a read error. The rearrangement joins TRBV20-1 to TRBJ1-1; D remains ambiguous. With 4 bases removed from V and 6 bases from J, the gap between germline ends came to 15 bases. The CDR3 is 13 amino acids. Germline V gives CDR1 DFQATT, CDR2 SNEGSKA (reference sequence). The CDR3 DNA reads TGCAGTGCTAAAGTGGTCGAGGCAGCTGAAGCTTTCTTT. Encoded protein: CSAKVVEAAEAFF.

This clonotype was seen at least ten times. The chain couples TRBV20-1 to TRBJ2-5; 9 positions match TRBD1. J was trimmed by 1 base and V by 1 base; bases with no gene match: 16. Looked up from germline, CDR1 is DFQATT and CDR2 is SNEGSKA (reference sequence). The CDR3 spans 19 residues. The CDR3 sequence: CSARGPGQGQAGIQETQYF. CDR3 sequence (DNA): TGCAGTGCTAGAGGTCCGGGACAGGGTCAAGCGGGCATCCAAGAGACCCAGTACTTC.

In its sample, this clonotype was seen many times. The chain recombines TRBV11-2 with TRBJ2-1; D is undetermined. The CDR3 contains 11 residues. V gave up 6 bases and J gave up 9 bases, with 9 bases separating them. Germline V gene data show CDR1 as SGHAT and CDR2 as FQNNGV. The CDR3 protein is CASRSPFEQFF. Written as DNA, the CDR3 is TGTGCCAGCAGATCACCGTTTGAGCAGTTCTTC.

This clonotype appeared a few times. V is TRBV30 and J is TRBJ2-2, with TRBD2 matching 8 bases. Germline CDR1 reads GTSNPN; CDR2 reads SVGIG (reference sequence). The CDR3 totals 15 residues. V lost 4 bases and J lost 1; bases outside the gene matches: 5. CDR3 bases: TGTGCCTGGATATCACTAGCGGTGAACACCGGGGAGCTGTTTTTT. Translated: CAWISLAVNTGELFF.

This clonotype was recorded many times. The CDR3 sequence is CASSPGTGFYSPLHF. Here the CDR3 DNA reads TGTGCCAGCAGCCCCGGGACAGGGTTTTATTCACCCCTCCACTTT. This rearrangement joins TRBV6-5 to TRBJ1-6; 9 bases align to TRBD1. Trimming cost V 6 bases and J 8 bases; bases outside gene matches: 8. The CDR3 has 15 amino acids. The V gene's germline CDR1 is MNHEY and CDR2 SVGAGI.

This clonotype was observed a few times. The V call is TRBV12-3 or TRBV12-4, the J call TRBJ2-6; D unclear. CDR3 length equals 17 residues. Trimming stripped 3 bases from V and 0 bases from J, with 12 bases between. This CDR3 reads CASSFRDPLSGANVLTF. CDR3 nucleotide sequence: TGTGCCAGCAGTTTTAGGGATCCCCTCTCTGGGGCCAACGTCCTGACTTTC.

This clonotype was picked up many times. The chain is built from TRBV5-6 and TRBJ1-6; D gene ambiguous. This CDR3 is 12 amino acids long. V was clipped by 0 bases and J by 5 bases, with 0 bases between them. Per the germline V gene, CDR1 is SGHDT and CDR2 is YYEEEE. The CDR3 protein is CASSLDNSPLHF. The CDR3 nucleotides are TGTGCCAGCAGCTTGGATAATTCACCCCTCCACTTT.

This clonotype was counted at least ten times. The rearrangement uses TRBV5-1 and TRBJ2-7; possible D gene TRBD1, 6 bases. The V end lost 4 bases, the J end lost 5 bases, and 10 bases lay between the germline ends. The germline gives CDR1 SGHRS, CDR2 YFSETQ. This CDR3 contains 12 residues. The CDR3 nucleotides read TGCGCCAGCAGCCCGACAGGTCACGAGCAGTACTTC. It yields the protein CASSPTGHEQYF.

This clonotype was seen at least ten times. The chain uses TRBV20-1 and TRBJ2-7; the match to TRBD1 covers 7 bases. The junction had 5 bases not matched to a gene; V was cut back by 3 bases and J by 3 bases. Germline values: CDR1 DFQATT, CDR2 SNEGSKA (reference sequence). This CDR3 is built from 13 residues. The CDR3 coding sequence is TGCAGTGCTAGCAGGGACAGCAGCTACGAGCAGTACTTC. Its protein product is CSASRDSSYEQYF.